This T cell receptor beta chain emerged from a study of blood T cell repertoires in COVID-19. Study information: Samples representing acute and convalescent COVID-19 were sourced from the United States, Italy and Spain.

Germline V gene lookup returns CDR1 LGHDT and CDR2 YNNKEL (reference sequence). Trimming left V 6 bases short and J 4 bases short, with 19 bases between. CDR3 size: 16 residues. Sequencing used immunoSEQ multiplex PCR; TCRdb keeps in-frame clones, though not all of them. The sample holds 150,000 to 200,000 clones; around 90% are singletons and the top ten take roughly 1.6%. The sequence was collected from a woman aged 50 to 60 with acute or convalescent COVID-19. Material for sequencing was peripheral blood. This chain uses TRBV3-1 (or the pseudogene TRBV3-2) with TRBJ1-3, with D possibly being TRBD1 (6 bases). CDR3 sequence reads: CASRLQGSRGGNTIYF. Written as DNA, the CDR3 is TGTGCCAGCAGGTTACAGGGATCGAGGGGGGGAAACACCATATATTTT.